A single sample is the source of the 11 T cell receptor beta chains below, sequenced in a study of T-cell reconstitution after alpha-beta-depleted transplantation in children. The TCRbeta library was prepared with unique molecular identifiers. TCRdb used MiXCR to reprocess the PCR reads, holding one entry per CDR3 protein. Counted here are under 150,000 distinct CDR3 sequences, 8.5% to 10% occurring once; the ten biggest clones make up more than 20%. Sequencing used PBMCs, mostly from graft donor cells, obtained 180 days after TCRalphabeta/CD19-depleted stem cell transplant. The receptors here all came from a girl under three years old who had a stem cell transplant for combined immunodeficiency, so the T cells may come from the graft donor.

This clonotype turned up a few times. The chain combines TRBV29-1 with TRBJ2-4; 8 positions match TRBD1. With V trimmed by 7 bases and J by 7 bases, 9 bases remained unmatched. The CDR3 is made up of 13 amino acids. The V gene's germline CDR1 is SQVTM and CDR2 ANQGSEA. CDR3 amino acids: CSEKTGVGNIQYF. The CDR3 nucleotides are TGCAGCGAGAAGACAGGGGTGGGGAACATTCAGTACTTC.

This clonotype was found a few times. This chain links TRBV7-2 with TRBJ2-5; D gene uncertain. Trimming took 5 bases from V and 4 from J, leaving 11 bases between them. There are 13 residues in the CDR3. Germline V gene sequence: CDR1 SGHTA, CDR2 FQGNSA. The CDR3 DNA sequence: TGTGCCAGCAGCCCAATACTCACAGAGACCCAGTACTTC. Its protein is CASSPILTETQYF.

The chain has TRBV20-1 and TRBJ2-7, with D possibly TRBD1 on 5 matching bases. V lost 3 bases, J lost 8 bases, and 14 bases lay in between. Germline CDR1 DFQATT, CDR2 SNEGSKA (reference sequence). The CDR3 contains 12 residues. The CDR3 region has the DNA TGCAGTGCTAGCGGGTCCGACAGCAAGCAGTACTTC. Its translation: CSASGSDSKQYF.

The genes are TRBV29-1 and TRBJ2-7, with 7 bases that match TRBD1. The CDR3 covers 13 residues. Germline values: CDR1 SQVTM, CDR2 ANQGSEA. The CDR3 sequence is CDKKTGKTYEQYF. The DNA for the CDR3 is TGCGACAAAAAGACAGGGAAGACCTACGAGCAGTACTTC.

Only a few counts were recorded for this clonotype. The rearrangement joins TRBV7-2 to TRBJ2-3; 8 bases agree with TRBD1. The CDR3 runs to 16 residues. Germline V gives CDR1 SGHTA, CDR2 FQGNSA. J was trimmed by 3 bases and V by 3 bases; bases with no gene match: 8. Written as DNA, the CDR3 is TGTGCCAGCAGCTTCGATTCCGGACAGGGAACAGATACGCAGTATTTT. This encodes CASSFDSGQGTDTQYF.

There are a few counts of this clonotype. CDR3 region: CAISLGQGLNYGYTF. The CDR3 region has the DNA TGTGCCATCAGTCTTGGACAGGGCCTAAACTATGGCTACACCTTC. The V gene is TRBV10-3, the J gene TRBJ1-2, with 8 bases matching TRBD1. CDR1 ENHRY and CDR2 SYGVKD come from the germline V gene. The CDR3 runs to 15 residues. V lost 5 bases and J lost 2; bases outside the gene matches: 7.

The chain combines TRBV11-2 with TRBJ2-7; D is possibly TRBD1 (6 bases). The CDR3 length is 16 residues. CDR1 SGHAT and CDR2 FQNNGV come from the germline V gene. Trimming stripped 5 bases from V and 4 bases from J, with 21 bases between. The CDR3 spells CASSAYRAPRPYEQYF. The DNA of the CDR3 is TGTGCCAGCAGCGCCTACAGGGCCCCAAGACCTTACGAGCAGTACTTC. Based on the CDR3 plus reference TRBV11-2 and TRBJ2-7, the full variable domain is EAGVAQSPRYKIIEKRQSVAFWCNPISGHATLYWYQQILGQGPKLLIQFQNNGVVDDSQLPKDRFSAERLKGVDSTLKIQPAKLEDSAVYLCASSAYRAPRPYEQYFGPGTRLTVT.

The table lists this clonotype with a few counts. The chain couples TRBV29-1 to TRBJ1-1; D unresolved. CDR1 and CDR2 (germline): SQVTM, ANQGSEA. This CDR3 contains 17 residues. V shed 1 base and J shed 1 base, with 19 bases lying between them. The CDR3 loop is CSVEVGGRGWGNTEAFF. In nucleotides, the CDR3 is TGCAGCGTTGAAGTGGGTGGACGGGGATGGGGGAACACTGAAGCTTTCTTT.

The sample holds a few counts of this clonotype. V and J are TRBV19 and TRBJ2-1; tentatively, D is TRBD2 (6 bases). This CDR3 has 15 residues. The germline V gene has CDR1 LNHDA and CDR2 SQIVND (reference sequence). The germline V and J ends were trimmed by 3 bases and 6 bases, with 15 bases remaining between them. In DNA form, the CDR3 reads TGTGCCAGTAGTATGCGTAGACTAGGACCCAATGAGCAGTTCTTC. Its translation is CASSMRRLGPNEQFF. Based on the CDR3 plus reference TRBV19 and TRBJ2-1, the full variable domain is DGGITQSPKYLFRKEGQNVTLSCEQNLNHDAMYWYRQDPGQGLRLIYYSQIVNDFQKGDIAEGYSVSREKKESFPLTVTSAQKNPTAFYLCASSMRRLGPNEQFFGPGTRLTVL.

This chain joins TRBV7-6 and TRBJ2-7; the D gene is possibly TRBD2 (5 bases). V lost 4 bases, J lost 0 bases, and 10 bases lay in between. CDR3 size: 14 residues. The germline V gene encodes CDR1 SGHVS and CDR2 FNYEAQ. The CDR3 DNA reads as TGTGCCAGCAGCTGGACTGAAAGCTCCTACGAGCAGTACTTC. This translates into CASSWTESSYEQYF.

The CDR3 DNA is TGTGCCAGCAGCTTCAGGGTCCTAAAAGAGACCCAGTACTTC. Amino acids: CASSFRVLKETQYF. The V call is TRBV5-5, the J call TRBJ2-5, with D maybe TRBD1 (5 bases). Trimming pared 2 bases from V and 3 bases from J, leaving 11 bases between. The germline V gene has CDR1 SGHKS and CDR2 YYEKEE (reference sequence). The CDR3 totals 14 residues.